Presented here are 21 T cell receptor beta chains from one specimen sequenced in a study of blood T cell repertoires in COVID-19. Clones were read by immunoSEQ multiplex PCR, and TCRdb kept only the in-frame ones, dropping some. This sample has just under 40,000 clones, with more than 75% found just once. The sequencing input was peripheral blood. The receptors were sampled from a man aged 45-65 years with active or convalescent COVID-19.

V is TRBV11-2 and J is TRBJ2-5; 8 positions match TRBD2. The germline gives CDR1 SGHAT, CDR2 FQNNGV. The CDR3 is 17 residues long. After removal of 5 bases from V and 0 bases from J, the junction contained 11 bases not matched to a gene. The CDR3 spells CASSHLVGAGDQETQYF. CDR3 bases: TGTGCCAGCAGCCACCTGGTTGGAGCGGGGGACCAAGAGACCCAGTACTTC.

The V and J genes are TRBV24-1 and TRBJ1-4; the D gene is possibly TRBD1 (6 bases). Germline V gene sequence: CDR1 KGHDR, CDR2 SFDVKD. The length of the CDR3 is 16 residues. Trimming cost V 7 bases and J 8 bases, with 22 bases left between them. CDR3 amino acids: CATSSGRQAASEKLFF. The CDR3 DNA sequence: TGTGCCACCAGCTCCGGTAGACAGGCTGCCTCGGAAAAACTGTTTTTT.

This clone was found once. The gene calls are TRBV11-2 and TRBJ2-7; the D is unclear. V gave up 1 base and J gave up 0 bases, with 7 bases separating them. This CDR3 has 14 amino acids. Looked up from germline, CDR1 is SGHAT and CDR2 is FQNNGV. The CDR3 DNA sequence: TGTGCCAGCAGCTTAGCTCGGAGCTCCTACGAGCAGTACTTC. As protein: CASSLARSSYEQYF.

This sequence joins TRBV29-1 and TRBJ1-2; 9 bases are shared with TRBD1. CDR1 and CDR2 from the germline V gene are SQVTM and ANQGSEA. Trimming removed 0 bases from V and 2 bases from J; junction bases left unmatched: 10. This CDR3 comprises 17 residues. The CDR3 here is CSVEDRGGQGSNYGYTF. The CDR3 DNA is TGCAGCGTTGAAGATCGGGGGGGACAGGGATCCAACTATGGCTACACCTTC.

This clone was seen at least ten times. V gene TRBV30 combines with J gene TRBJ1-6; D gene uncertain. CDR1 is GTSNPN and CDR2 is SVGIG in the germline V gene (reference sequence). This CDR3 is built from 14 residues. The germline V and J ends were trimmed by 2 bases and 6 bases, with 11 bases remaining between them. In DNA form, the CDR3 reads TGTGCCTGGAGTCTGGGCCCGCCTAATTCACCCCTCCACTTT. Translated, it gives CAWSLGPPNSPLHF.

The CDR3 DNA reads TGTGCCAGCAGCGCCGGACAGACGAGCTCTGGAAACACCATATATTTT. It yields the protein CASSAGQTSSGNTIYF. This chain connects TRBV9 to TRBJ1-3; TRBD1 is a possible D gene (6 bases). The CDR3 runs 16 residues. Germline CDR1 SGDLS, CDR2 YYNGEE. Trimming left V 3 bases short and J 0 bases short, with 13 bases between.

The V call is TRBV28, the J call TRBJ1-2; 9 bases align to TRBD1. V lost 5 bases and J lost 7; bases outside the gene matches: 5. Germline V gene sequence: CDR1 MDHEN, CDR2 SYDVKM. The CDR3 is 13 amino acids. CDR3 residues: CASSPGQGLGYTF. The CDR3 DNA follows: TGTGCCAGCAGTCCGGGACAGGGTCTTGGCTACACCTTC.

The chain joins TRBV4-2 to TRBJ1-1; 12 bases fit TRBD1. CDR1 and CDR2 (germline): LGHNA, YNFKEQ. V lost 0 bases, J lost 3 bases, and 5 bases stayed unmatched. The CDR3 extends over 17 amino acids. CDR3 coding DNA: TGTGCCAGCAGCCAAGAGGGGACAGGGGGCATCGACACTGAAGCTTTCTTT. Amino acids: CASSQEGTGGIDTEAFF.

The chain links TRBV19 to TRBJ2-7; no firm D call. V shed 6 bases and J shed 12 bases, with 18 bases lying between them. CDR3 length equals 12 residues. Germline V gives CDR1 LNHDA, CDR2 SQIVND (reference sequence). The CDR3 DNA reads TGTGCCAGTAGCCAGTCGGCGGCCCCGGCGTACTTC. This encodes CASSQSAAPAYF.

This rearrangement joins TRBV19 to TRBJ1-1; D is possibly TRBD1 (5 bases). V shed 5 bases and J shed 6 bases, with 13 bases lying between them. CDR1 LNHDA and CDR2 SQIVND come from the germline V gene (reference sequence). The CDR3 is made up of 13 amino acids. The CDR3 nucleotides read TGTGCCAGTAGTGATCTCGGGGGGGCTGAAGCTTTCTTT. Its protein product is CASSDLGGAEAFF.

The chain carries TRBV29-1 and TRBJ1-5, with no clear D. V was trimmed by 8 bases and J by 3 bases, leaving 14 bases between them. There are 13 residues in the CDR3. CDR1 is SQVTM and CDR2 is ANQGSEA in the germline V gene. Written as DNA, the CDR3 is TGCAGCACATCGGAGGGTCTCAATCAGCCCCAGCATTTT. It specifies CSTSEGLNQPQHF.

A remark on this clone: The sample has other DNA sequences that encode this CDR3 too. V and J are TRBV7-9 and TRBJ1-1, with D unclear. The CDR3 sequence is 13 residues long. CDR1 and CDR2 (germline): SEHNR, FQNEAQ (reference sequence). Trimming pared 5 bases from V and 4 bases from J, leaving 11 bases between. The CDR3 DNA follows: TGTGCCAGCAGCCCACTCGGTGGCACTGAAGCTTTCTTT. Amino acid sequence: CASSPLGGTEAFF.

The chain joins TRBV28 to TRBJ2-1, with a tentative D call TRBD2 (6 bases). This CDR3 has 16 residues. The germline V gene encodes CDR1 MDHEN and CDR2 SYDVKM. Trimming left V 6 bases short and J 8 bases short, with 23 bases between. The CDR3 nucleotides are TGTGCCAGCAGCTCGAAAAACCGGGACTCCCTCGATGAGCAGTTCTTC. Amino acids: CASSSKNRDSLDEQFF.

The chain carries TRBV19 and TRBJ2-2, with D tentatively TRBD1 (5 bases). Trimming took off 2 bases at V and 4 bases at J, with 11 bases between the two ends. Germline lookup yields CDR1 LNHDA and CDR2 SQIVND (reference sequence). This CDR3 is 15 amino acids long. The CDR3 protein is CASSILDSTTGELFF. DNA for the CDR3: TGTGCCAGTAGTATATTAGACAGCACCACCGGGGAGCTGTTTTTT.

V and J are TRBV29-1 and TRBJ1-3, with 9 bases aligning to TRBD1. Germline CDR1 SQVTM, CDR2 ANQGSEA. The V gene end was trimmed by 0 bases and the J gene end by 0 bases; junction bases not matched to a gene: 6. The CDR3 has 17 amino acids. CDR3 DNA sequence: TGCAGCGTTGAAGACCGGGACAGGGTTCCCTCTGGAAACACCATATATTTT. Translated, it gives CSVEDRDRVPSGNTIYF.

The gene calls are TRBV7-9 and TRBJ2-5; TRBD2 might be the D (6 bases). Trimming took off 3 bases at V and 5 bases at J, with 10 bases between the two ends. CDR1 is SEHNR, CDR2 FQNEAQ, per germline (reference sequence). The CDR3 contains 13 residues. In DNA, the CDR3 is TGTGCCAGCAGCTTGTCTGGAGGGGAGACCCAGTACTTC. It encodes CASSLSGGETQYF.

The chain is built from TRBV6-5 and TRBJ2-7, with D hard to call. CDR3 size: 14 residues. Germline lookup yields CDR1 MNHEY and CDR2 SVGAGI. V lost 4 bases to trimming and J lost 2 bases, with 12 bases between them. Written as DNA, the CDR3 is TGTGCCAGCAGTTCTCCACCAGAGGCCTACGAGCAGTACGTC. It yields the protein CASSSPPEAYEQYV.

The J gene is TRBJ1-5, the V gene TRBV27; D possibly corresponds to TRBD1 (5 bases). V dropped 2 bases and J dropped 3 bases, with 11 bases sitting between them. Germline V lookup: CDR1 MNHEY, CDR2 SMNVEV (reference sequence). The CDR3 consists of 15 residues. The CDR3: CASSLEGRNNQPQHF. Written as DNA, the CDR3 is TGTGCCAGCAGTTTAGAGGGGAGGAACAATCAGCCCCAGCATTTT.

The chain carries TRBV7-9 and TRBJ1-1; 7 bases map to TRBD1. CDR1 SEHNR and CDR2 FQNEAQ come from the germline V gene (reference sequence). CDR3 length: 15 residues. V shed 3 bases and J 5 bases; nucleotides not matched to a gene: 9. This CDR3 is CASSLARQGATEAFF. The CDR3 nucleotides read TGTGCCAGCAGCTTGGCCCGACAGGGTGCGACTGAAGCTTTCTTT. Variable domain in full (rest from reference TRBV7-9 and TRBJ1-1): DTGVSQNPRHKITKRGQNVTFRCDPISEHNRLYWYRQTLGQGPEFLTYFQNEAQLEKSRLLSDRFSAERPKGSFSTLEIQRTEQGDSAMYLCASSLARQGATEAFFGQGTRLTVV.

The V gene is TRBV9, the J gene TRBJ1-2; D gene ambiguous. CDR3 length equals 14 residues. The germline gives CDR1 SGDLS, CDR2 YYNGEE. V was clipped by 0 bases and J by 1 base, with 7 bases between them. The CDR3, as DNA: TGTGCCAGCAGCGTAGGGGAGGGTAACTATGGCTACACCTTC. It codes for CASSVGEGNYGYTF.

This chain joins TRBV3-1 (or the pseudogene TRBV3-2) and TRBJ1-4, with no clear D. V was pared by 1 base and J by 6 bases, with 15 bases between. The CDR3 runs to 16 residues. The germline gives CDR1 LGHDT, CDR2 YNNKEL (reference sequence). In nucleotides, the CDR3 is TGTGCCAGCAGCCAAGTGTCCGGGTACGGATATGAAAAACTGTTTTTT. Translating it yields CASSQVSGYGYEKLFF.